Presented here are 19 T cell receptor beta chains from one specimen sequenced in a study of T cell responses to AZD1222 COVID-19 vaccine. Method: immunoSEQ multiplex PCR; TCRdb's copy keeps in-frame clones and lacks some. This sample has 75,000 to 90,000 clones; approximately 81% occur once, and the top ten carry about 13%. The starting material was peripheral blood, obtained on day 0 of AZD1222 vaccination. The receptor source for this set is an adult in good health.

This clone was seen a few times. V and J are TRBV7-2 and TRBJ1-6; no definite D call. Germline V gives CDR1 SGHTA, CDR2 FQGNSA. CDR3 size: 13 residues. Trimming pared 1 base from V and 9 bases from J, leaving 7 bases between. The CDR3 region is CASSLVEFSPLHF. The DNA for the CDR3 is TGTGCCAGCAGCTTAGTTGAGTTTTCACCCCTCCACTTT.

The V call is TRBV9, the J call TRBJ2-1; D not certain. Germline-derived CDR1 and CDR2 are SGDLS and YYNGEE. V lost 0 bases and J 7 bases, leaving 5 bases between the germline ends. The length of the CDR3 is 12 residues. The CDR3 loop is CASSVAWNEQFF. The CDR3 DNA reads as TGTGCCAGCAGCGTAGCTTGGAATGAGCAGTTCTTC.

This chain uses TRBV28 with TRBJ2-3; TRBD2 matches 8 bases. V trimming: 5 bases; J trimming: 0 bases; junction bases outside the gene matches: 10. CDR1 MDHEN and CDR2 SYDVKM come from the germline V gene. The CDR3 is made up of 17 amino acids. CDR3 nucleotides: TGTGCCAGCAGTGGCGGGGGGATACTATCTAGCACAGATACGCAGTATTTT. Its protein is CASSGGGILSSTDTQYF. The full variable domain, completed using reference TRBV28 and TRBJ2-3, is DVKVTQSSRYLVKRTGEKVFLECVQDMDHENMFWYRQDPGLGLRLIYFSYDVKMKEKGDIPEGYSVSREKKERFSLILESASTNQTSMYLCASSGGGILSSTDTQYFGPGTRLTVL.

The chain uses TRBV7-3 and TRBJ2-6; D is uncertain. CDR1 and CDR2 from the germline V gene are SGHTA and FQGTGA. V was cut by 4 bases and J by 4 bases, with 11 bases left in between. The CDR3 totals 15 residues. CDR3 sequence reads: CASSSLRTGANVLTF. The CDR3 DNA is TGTGCCAGCAGCTCCCTGAGGACCGGGGCCAACGTCCTGACTTTC.

This sequence joins TRBV23-1 and TRBJ1-4; 7 bases match TRBD1. TRBV23-1 belongs to the ORF category, with a function that is uncertain. The CDR3 totals 12 residues. J lost 7 bases, V lost 8 bases, and 4 bases had no gene match. This CDR3 reads CASSHRGEKLFF. The CDR3 DNA follows: TGCGCCAGCTCTCACAGGGGTGAAAAACTGTTTTTT.

This clone was picked up a small number of times. The chain couples TRBV19 to TRBJ1-1; D not certain. This CDR3 is 16 amino acids long. Germline V gene data show CDR1 as LNHDA and CDR2 as SQIVND (reference sequence). Trimming took off 1 base at V and 5 bases at J, with 17 bases between the two ends. The CDR3 sequence: CASSIVPGGVGTEAFF. In DNA form, the CDR3 reads TGTGCCAGTAGTATAGTCCCCGGAGGAGTGGGTACTGAAGCTTTCTTT.

A few counts support this clone. The chain employs TRBV7-2 and TRBJ1-1; D ambiguous. This CDR3 spans 16 amino acids. V was shortened by 5 bases and J by 3 bases, with 19 bases between the two germline ends. Germline values: CDR1 SGHTA, CDR2 FQGNSA. The CDR3 DNA sequence: TGTGCCAGCAGCCAAACCGGTTTCGGGAGGGACACTGAAGCTTTCTTT. Its translation: CASSQTGFGRDTEAFF. The full variable domain, in which reference TRBV7-2 and TRBJ1-1 provide the parts outside the CDR3, is GAGVSQSPSNKVTEKGKDVELRCDPISGHTALYWYRQSLGQGLEFLIYFQGNSAPDKSGLPSDRFSAERTGGSVSTLTIQRTQQEDSAVYLCASSQTGFGRDTEAFFGQGTRLTVV.

This chain links TRBV18 with TRBJ2-7; no clear D. V was cut by 5 bases and J by 5 bases, with 16 bases left in between. The CDR3 contains 14 residues. CDR1 and CDR2 (germline): KGHSH, LQKENI. CDR3 residues: CASSTQMTPDEQYF. CDR3 in DNA: TGTGCCAGCTCAACACAGATGACCCCTGACGAGCAGTACTTC. Full variable domain (outside the CDR3, taken from reference TRBV18 and TRBJ2-7): NAGVMQNPRHLVRRRGQEARLRCSPMKGHSHVYWYRQLPEEGLKFMVYLQKENIIDESGMPKERFSAEFPKEGPSILRIQQVVRGDSAAYFCASSTQMTPDEQYFGPGTRLTVT.

The chain employs TRBV7-2 and TRBJ1-5, with D possibly matching TRBD1 (6 bases). The germline V gene has CDR1 SGHTA and CDR2 FQGNSA. The CDR3 loop spans 13 amino acids. The V end lost 5 bases, the J end lost 6 bases, and 11 bases lay between the germline ends. CDR3 nucleotide sequence: TGTGCCAGCAGCGAACAGGGAGGTCAGCCCCAGCATTTT. This encodes CASSEQGGQPQHF.

The chain employs TRBV4-1 and TRBJ1-5; 8 bases line up with TRBD1. CDR1 is MGHRA and CDR2 is YSYEKL in the germline V gene. This CDR3 region has 15 residues. J lost 6 bases, V lost 2 bases, and 6 bases had no gene match. The CDR3 protein is CASSQRTGLGQPQHF. The CDR3 DNA reads as TGCGCCAGCAGCCAAAGGACAGGGCTGGGTCAGCCCCAGCATTTT.

This sequence joins TRBV2 and TRBJ1-5, with 7 bases that match TRBD1. This CDR3 region has 15 residues. After removal of 2 bases from V and 4 bases from J, the junction contained 5 bases not matched to a gene. CDR1 is SNHLY and CDR2 is FYNNEI in the germline V gene. CDR3: CASSEWGQQNQPQHF. The CDR3 coding sequence is TGTGCCAGCAGTGAATGGGGACAGCAAAATCAGCCCCAGCATTTT. Looking up the rest from reference TRBV2 and TRBJ1-5 gives the full variable domain: EPEVTQTPSHQVTQMGQEVILRCVPISNHLYFYWYRQILGQKVEFLVSFYNNEISEKSEIFDDQFSVERPDGSNFTLKIRSTKLEDSAMYFCASSEWGQQNQPQHFGDGTRLSIL.

The chain recombines TRBV28 with TRBJ2-7; D may be TRBD1 (6 bases). Per germline, CDR1 MDHEN and CDR2 SYDVKM. Trimming took 8 bases from V and 1 from J, leaving 12 bases between them. The CDR3 spans 13 residues. DNA for the CDR3: TGTGCCAGCTCCGCAGGGGTTTCCTACGAGCAGTACTTC. It yields the protein CASSAGVSYEQYF.

The CDR3: CASSSDRVDGYTF. The CDR3 nucleotides are TGTGCCAGCAGCTCAGACAGGGTAGATGGCTACACCTTC. The V gene is TRBV7-2, the J gene TRBJ1-2; 7 bases align to TRBD1. V lost 4 bases to trimming and J lost 6 bases; unmatched junction nucleotides: 5. The CDR3 consists of 13 residues. The germline V gene encodes CDR1 SGHTA and CDR2 FQGNSA.

This clone appeared a single time. This sequence joins TRBV13 and TRBJ1-4; D gene unclear. The CDR3 is 14 amino acids. V lost 5 bases and J lost 2, with 9 bases in between. Germline V CDR1 and CDR2: PRHDT, FYEKMQ (reference sequence). CDR3 bases: TGTGCCAGCAGCGCAGAAGCGACTAATGAAAAACTGTTTTTT. The encoded protein is CASSAEATNEKLFF.

The CDR3 sequence is CASSPLGGGRVEQYF. The DNA for the CDR3 is TGTGCCAGCAGCCCCCTGGGAGGGGGGCGAGTCGAGCAGTACTTC. This sequence joins TRBV27 and TRBJ2-7, with D possibly matching TRBD2 (7 bases). This CDR3 contains 15 residues. V was shortened by 6 bases and J by 6 bases, with 21 bases between the two germline ends. Looked up from germline, CDR1 is MNHEY and CDR2 is SMNVEV (reference sequence).

The chain joins TRBV2 to TRBJ1-1; no clear D. Trimming cost V 4 bases and J 4 bases, with 10 bases left between them. This CDR3 region has 13 residues. Germline CDR1 is SNHLY and CDR2 is FYNNEI. The CDR3 DNA is TGTGCCAGCAGTGCCGAGGAAAGCACTGAAGCTTTCTTT. Its translation: CASSAEESTEAFF. The full variable domain, in which reference TRBV2 and TRBJ1-1 provide the parts outside the CDR3, is EPEVTQTPSHQVTQMGQEVILRCVPISNHLYFYWYRQILGQKVEFLVSFYNNEISEKSEIFDDQFSVERPDGSNFTLKIRSTKLEDSAMYFCASSAEESTEAFFGQGTRLTVV.

The chain is built from TRBV19 and TRBJ1-2, with TRBD1 as a possible D gene (5 bases). V was clipped by 9 bases and J by 4 bases, with 27 bases between them. The CDR3 loop spans 17 amino acids. The V gene's germline CDR1 is LNHDA and CDR2 SQIVND (reference sequence). CDR3: CASTPLRGTQGIYGYTF. The CDR3 nucleotides are TGTGCCAGCACACCCTTGCGGGGGACCCAAGGGATCTATGGCTACACCTTC.

The CDR3 sequence is CASSEQTNVLTF. The CDR3 DNA reads as TGTGCCAGCAGTGAACAGACGAACGTCCTGACTTTC. The V call is TRBV2, the J call TRBJ2-6; the D is unclear. In germline, CDR1 is SNHLY, CDR2 FYNNEI. With 2 bases removed from V and 10 bases from J, the gap between germline ends came to 6 bases. CDR3 length: 12 amino acids.

The gene calls are TRBV7-8 and TRBJ1-2; D may be TRBD1 (5 bases). Germline lookup yields CDR1 SGHVS and CDR2 FQNEAQ. V gave up 5 bases and J gave up 11 bases, with 15 bases separating them. The CDR3 length is 12 residues. In DNA, the CDR3 is TGTGCCAGCAGCCTTAGGTCGGGGACTTACACCTTC. As protein: CASSLRSGTYTF.